A single T cell receptor (beta chain) is shown here with its context. J lost 8 bases, V lost 6 bases, and 3 bases had no gene match. Germline V lookup: CDR1 DFQATT, CDR2 SNEGSKA (reference sequence). The CDR3 contains 12 residues. The source of the sample is a study of T-cell memory formation after mild COVID-19. Libraries for TCRalpha and TCRbeta carried sample barcodes and unique molecular identifiers via 5'RACE. TCRdb re-analysed the 5' RACE reads in MiXCR, keeping a single row per CDR3 protein. In the table there are some 270,000 distinct CDR3 sequences, roughly 14% of which are singletons. This TCR was sampled from an adult woman who had mild COVID-19 (a few samples of this study predate the infection). Cell type and time point are not known. Sequences were obtained from PBMCs or a T cell subset sorted from them (not recorded which). The rearrangement links TRBV20-1 to TRBJ2-1; 11 nucleotides match TRBD1. The CDR3 DNA follows: TGCAGTGCGGAGGACAGGGGGCATGAGCAGTTCTTC. It yields the protein CSAEDRGHEQFF.